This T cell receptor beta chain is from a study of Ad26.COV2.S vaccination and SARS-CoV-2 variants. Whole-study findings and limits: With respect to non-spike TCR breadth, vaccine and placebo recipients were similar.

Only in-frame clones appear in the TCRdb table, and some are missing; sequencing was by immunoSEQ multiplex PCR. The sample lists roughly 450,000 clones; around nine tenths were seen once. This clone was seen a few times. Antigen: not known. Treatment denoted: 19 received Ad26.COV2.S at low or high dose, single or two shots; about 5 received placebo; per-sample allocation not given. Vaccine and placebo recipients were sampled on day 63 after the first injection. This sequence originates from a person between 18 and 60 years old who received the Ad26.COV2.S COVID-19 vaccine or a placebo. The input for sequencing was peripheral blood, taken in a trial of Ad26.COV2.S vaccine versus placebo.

CDR3: CASSLSGKGLHFDELFF. In nucleotides, the CDR3 is TGTGCCAGCAGTTTATCAGGGAAGGGACTCCATTTCGATGAGCTGTTTTTT. V gene TRBV27 combines with J gene TRBJ2-2; D might be TRBD2 (6 bases). Per germline, CDR1 MNHEY and CDR2 SMNVEV (reference sequence). V lost 0 bases and J lost 11, with 22 bases in between. The CDR3 totals 17 residues.